These 14 T cell receptor beta chains were all obtained from the same sample, sequenced in a study of long-term antiretroviral therapy in people with HIV. The assay, immunoSEQ v3.0, was run at survey level. Sequencing used immunoSEQ multiplex PCR; TCRdb keeps in-frame clones, though not all of them. The table has 36,000 or so clones, more than 65% seen once. Sequenced material: unsorted PBMCs, taken 0.6 years after starting antiretroviral therapy. These TCRs come from a man aged 18 to 30 with HIV.

V and J are TRBV5-4 and TRBJ2-3; TRBD2 agrees at 8 bases. J was trimmed by 0 bases and V by 5 bases; bases with no gene match: 11. CDR3 length equals 17 residues. Germline V gives CDR1 SGHNT, CDR2 YYREEE (reference sequence). This chain's CDR3 is CASRQGSGRGSTDTQYF. In DNA form, the CDR3 reads TGTGCCAGCAGGCAAGGGAGCGGGAGAGGAAGCACAGATACGCAGTATTTT. Together with reference TRBV5-4 and TRBJ2-3, the CDR3 gives the full variable domain: ETGVTQSPTHLIKTRGQQVTLRCSSQSGHNTVSWYQQALGQGPQFIFQYYREEENGRGNFPPRFSGLQFPNYSSELNVNALELDDSALYLCASRQGSGRGSTDTQYFGPGTRLTVL.

This chain links TRBV11-2 with TRBJ2-1; D may correspond to TRBD1 or TRBD2 (5 bases each). The CDR3 is 13 amino acids. In germline, CDR1 is SGHAT, CDR2 FQNNGV. The V and J ends lost 1 base and 9 bases respectively, with 10 bases between them. CDR3 amino acids: CASSLGAGGEQFF. As DNA, the CDR3 is TGTGCCAGCAGCTTAGGAGCTGGGGGTGAGCAGTTCTTC.

V and J are TRBV4-3 and TRBJ2-2, with TRBD1 identical over 7 bases. With 4 bases clipped from V and 1 base from J, the junction kept 6 bases outside the gene matches. CDR3 length equals 16 residues. The germline CDR1 and CDR2 sequences are LGHNA and YSLEER. This chain's CDR3 is CASSRTWTGNTGELFF. The CDR3 DNA reads TGCGCCAGCAGCCGTACTTGGACAGGGAACACCGGGGAGCTGTTTTTT.

The chain has TRBV6-6 and TRBJ2-5; D is perhaps TRBD1 or TRBD2 (6 bases each). This CDR3 spans 16 amino acids. The germline CDR1 and CDR2 sequences are MNHNY and SVGAGI (reference sequence). V was clipped by 6 bases and J by 1 base, with 18 bases between them. CDR3 sequence reads: CASRALHGGPQETQYF. CDR3 DNA: TGTGCCAGCAGGGCACTACATGGGGGGCCCCAAGAGACCCAGTACTTC.

This chain links TRBV10-2 with TRBJ2-6; D call uncertain. CDR3 length equals 14 residues. Trimming took off 6 bases at V and 0 bases at J, with 6 bases between the two ends. CDR1 and CDR2 from the germline V gene are WSHSY and SAAADI. CDR3: CASRKSSGANVLTF. Written as DNA, the CDR3 is TGCGCCAGCAGAAAAAGCTCTGGGGCCAACGTCCTGACTTTC.

The V gene is TRBV18, the J gene TRBJ2-7; 7 positions agree with TRBD1. The V gene's germline CDR1 is KGHSH and CDR2 LQKENI. The V gene end was trimmed by 0 bases and the J gene end by 7 bases; junction bases not matched to a gene: 6. The CDR3 is made up of 14 amino acids. CDR3: CASSPPIRQGEQYF. The DNA for the CDR3 is TGTGCCAGCTCACCACCAATCAGACAGGGAGAGCAGTACTTC.

This chain uses TRBV29-1 with TRBJ2-3; D call uncertain. The germline gives CDR1 SQVTM, CDR2 ANQGSEA. This CDR3 comprises 11 residues. Trimming shortened V by 5 bases and J by 3 bases, and 6 bases separated the two germline ends. Written as DNA, the CDR3 is TGCAGCGTTTGGAATACAGATACGCAGTATTTT. Translated, it gives CSVWNTDTQYF.

The chain carries TRBV5-1 and TRBJ1-2; 9 bases map to TRBD1. Germline loops: CDR1 SGHRS, CDR2 YFSETQ. Trimming took 4 bases from V and 8 from J; bases not matched to a gene: 6. The CDR3 has 13 amino acids. CDR3 nucleotides: TGCGCCAGCAGCCGGGGACAGGGCTGGGGCTACACCTTC. Protein sequence: CASSRGQGWGYTF.

CDR3 DNA sequence: TGTGCCAGCAGCTTAAGAGGTTACGGGACAGATACGCAGTATTTT. Translation gives CASSLRGYGTDTQYF. The V and J genes are TRBV7-2 and TRBJ2-3; D is unresolved. The V gene's germline CDR1 is SGHTA and CDR2 FQGNSA. CDR3 length equals 15 residues. The V gene lost 2 bases and the J gene lost 3 bases, with 12 bases spanning the gap.

The chain carries TRBV28 and TRBJ1-1; D is perhaps TRBD1 (5 bases). Germline V lookup: CDR1 MDHEN, CDR2 SYDVKM. Deletions cut 6 bases from V and 7 bases from J, with 12 bases between. The CDR3 contains 12 residues. The CDR3 protein is CASRLPGVEAFF. The CDR3 DNA reads TGTGCCAGCAGACTCCCGGGGGTTGAAGCTTTCTTT.

The genes are TRBV7-8 and TRBJ2-7; D is unclear. Trimming stripped 5 bases from V and 4 bases from J, with 21 bases between. The CDR3 contains 16 residues. The germline gives CDR1 SGHVS, CDR2 FQNEAQ. CDR3 amino acids: CASSHHSDPRGYEQYF. For the CDR3, the DNA is TGTGCCAGCAGCCATCATTCAGATCCGAGAGGATACGAGCAGTACTTC.

The chain couples TRBV5-4 to TRBJ2-3; D might be TRBD2 (5 bases). Trimming cost V 6 bases and J 1 base, with 18 bases left between them. CDR3 length: 16 amino acids. Germline assignment: CDR1 SGHNT and CDR2 YYREEE (reference sequence). CDR3 sequence: CASNTPGLHGTDTQYF. CDR3 DNA: TGTGCCAGCAACACTCCCGGACTCCACGGCACAGATACGCAGTATTTT.

The chain recombines TRBV7-2 with TRBJ1-1; D is unclear. Deletions cut 4 bases from V and 0 bases from J, with 9 bases between. This CDR3 has 14 amino acids. Germline assignment: CDR1 SGHTA and CDR2 FQGNSA. The CDR3 nucleotides are TGTGCCAGCAGCTCTGTCCCATTGAACACTGAAGCTTTCTTT. Translation gives CASSSVPLNTEAFF.

The chain employs TRBV27 and TRBJ2-1, with D maybe TRBD2 (6 bases). CDR1 MNHEY and CDR2 SMNVEV come from the germline V gene (reference sequence). The V gene lost 6 bases and the J gene lost 10 bases, with 16 bases spanning the gap. CDR3 size: 13 residues. CDR3 coding DNA: TGTGCCAGCAGCGGGACTTCAGTCGCCGAGCAGTTCTTC. This encodes CASSGTSVAEQFF.